Listed below are T cell receptor beta chains from one sample, sequenced in a study of T cells in narcolepsy. Method: immunoSEQ multiplex PCR; TCRdb's copy keeps in-frame clones and lacks some. The sample records 30,000 to 40,000 clones, roughly 77% being singletons. Source material: memory (CD45RA-) CD4+ T cells from blood. Receptors originate from a human donor in good health. The CDR3 runs from the conserved cysteine through the conserved F or W. D genes are given only for firm matches. Not every row has a clone size; where given, it reads once, few, many or a size class.

D: -; V: TRBV9; size: -; J: TRBJ1-4; DNA: TGTGCCAGCAGCGTAGGAGAGGGGGTGGCCCGGGTTGAAAAACTGTTTTTT; CDR3: CASSVGEGVARVEKLFF
D: -; V: TRBV4-2; size: -; J: TRBJ1-2; DNA: TGTGCCAGCAGCCAAGGAGAAGGGGGTACTAACTATGGCTACACCTTC; CDR3: CASSQGEGGTNYGYTF
D: TRBD2; V: TRBV5-4; size: few; J: TRBJ2-7; DNA: TGTGCCAGCAGCTTGGGAGGACTAGCGGGAGAGTCCGAGCAGTACTTC; CDR3: CASSLGGLAGESEQYF
D: TRBD2; V: TRBV5-8; size: -; J: TRBJ2-5; DNA: TGTGCCAGCAGCTCAGTCGGGAGGTCAGAGACCCAGTACTTC; CDR3: CASSSVGRSETQYF
D: -; V: TRBV27; size: -; J: TRBJ1-5; DNA: TGTGCCAGCAGTCCAACCGGGACCCAACATCAGCCCCAGCATTTT; CDR3: CASSPTGTQHQPQHF
D: -; V: TRBV29-1; size: -; J: TRBJ2-7; DNA: TGCAGCGTTGTCACGGGGGCCTCCTACGAGCAGTACTTC; CDR3: CSVVTGASYEQYF
D: TRBD2; V: TRBV6-5; size: -; J: TRBJ2-7; DNA: TGTGCCAGCAGTCCTCGGGAGGTCCCCGAGCAGTACTTC; CDR3: CASSPREVPEQYF
D: -; V: TRBV5-1; size: -; J: TRBJ2-1; DNA: TGCGCCAGCAGCTTGGCAGGGGGGACCAATTACAATGAGCAGTTCTTC; CDR3: CASSLAGGTNYNEQFF
D: -; V: TRBV5-1; size: -; J: TRBJ1-2; DNA: TGCGCCAGCAGTCCTGACGCCTCCTATGGCTACACCTTC; CDR3: CASSPDASYGYTF
D: -; V: TRBV5-1; size: -; J: TRBJ2-3; DNA: TGCGCCAGCAGCTTCGGCCCCGCAGATACGCAGTATTTT; CDR3: CASSFGPADTQYF
D: -; V: TRBV4-1; size: once; J: TRBJ1-1; DNA: TGCGCCAGCAGCCGGGGAGGGGCCACTGAAGCTTTCTTT; CDR3: CASSRGGATEAFF
D: TRBD1; V: TRBV10-3; size: -; J: TRBJ2-2; DNA: TGTGCCATCAGTGAGTCAGGGACAGGGTACACCGGGGAGCTGTTTTTT; CDR3: CAISESGTGYTGELFF
D: -; V: TRBV5-5; size: few; J: TRBJ2-6; DNA: TGTGCCAGCAGGAGAGACTCTGGGGCCAACGTCCTGACTTTC; CDR3: CASRRDSGANVLTF
D: -; V: TRBV25-1; size: few; J: TRBJ2-7; DNA: TGTGCCAGCACAGGGGTCTACGAGCAGTACTTC; CDR3: CASTGVYEQYF
D: -; V: TRBV2; size: -; J: TRBJ1-3; DNA: TGTGCCAGCAGTTTACAGGGAAACACCATATATTTT; CDR3: CASSLQGNTIYF
D: -; V: TRBV19; size: -; J: TRBJ1-2; DNA: TGTGCCAGTAGTAACTCAAGGACGACTAACTATGGCTACACCTTC; CDR3: CASSNSRTTNYGYTF
D: -; V: TRBV15; size: few; J: TRBJ1-2; DNA: TGTGCCACCAGCAACCCTACAGAAGTCTATGGCTACACCTTC; CDR3: CATSNPTEVYGYTF
D: -; V: TRBV19; size: -; J: TRBJ2-1; DNA: TGTGCCAGTAGACCGGGACTTTCCTACAATGAGCAGTTCTTC; CDR3: CASRPGLSYNEQFF
D: -; V: TRBV2; size: -; J: TRBJ1-2; DNA: TGTGCCAGCAGTGGTCGGCAGGGGCGCTATGGCTACACCTTC; CDR3: CASSGRQGRYGYTF
D: TRBD2; V: TRBV7-6; size: -; J: TRBJ2-3; DNA: TGTGCCAGCAGCCTCTCACTAGCGGGGGGGGTCACAGATACGCAGTATTTT; CDR3: CASSLSLAGGVTDTQYF
D: TRBD2; V: TRBV11-2; size: -; J: TRBJ2-5; DNA: TGTGCCAGCAGCTTAGGCAGACTAGCCCGGGAGACCCAGTACTTC; CDR3: CASSLGRLARETQYF
D: TRBD2; V: TRBV2; size: -; J: TRBJ2-5; DNA: TGTGCCACCCAGCGGGAGGTGGGGGAGACCCAGTACTTC; CDR3: CATQREVGETQYF
D: TRBD2; V: TRBV7-7; size: -; J: TRBJ2-1; DNA: TGTGCTAGCAGCTTAATAGCGGGGAATCACAATGAGCAGTTCTTC; CDR3: CASSLIAGNHNEQFF
D: -; V: TRBV15; size: -; J: TRBJ2-3; DNA: TGTGCCACCAGCGCGCGCGGGACCCGCACAGATACGCAGTATTTT; CDR3: CATSARGTRTDTQYF
D: -; V: TRBV5-1; size: -; J: TRBJ2-2; DNA: TGCGCCAGCAGCTTGGTCGGCAGTCTGAACACCGGGGAGCTGTTTTTT; CDR3: CASSLVGSLNTGELFF
D: TRBD1; V: TRBV27; size: -; J: TRBJ2-2; DNA: TGTGCCGGGACAGCCCCGAGGAACACCGGGGAGCTGTTTTTT; CDR3: CAGTAPRNTGELFF
D: -; V: TRBV4-2; size: -; J: TRBJ2-6; DNA: TGTGCCAGCAGCCAAGATCAGCGCCTCGACTCTGGGGCCAACGTCCTGACTTTC; CDR3: CASSQDQRLDSGANVLTF
D: TRBD2; V: TRBV10-1; size: -; J: TRBJ2-1; DNA: TGCGCCAGCAGTGACCAGCTTAGCGGGGGAGCCAGGGGGGAGCAGTTCTTC; CDR3: CASSDQLSGGARGEQFF
D: TRBD1; V: TRBV11-2; size: once; J: TRBJ2-7; DNA: TGTGCCAGCAGCTTCGGGGGACAGGGGGCGACCGAGCAGTACTTC; CDR3: CASSFGGQGATEQYF
D: -; V: TRBV5-1; size: -; J: TRBJ2-3; DNA: TGCGCCAGCAGCTTGATGCGCGGAAGCACAGATACGCAGTATTTT; CDR3: CASSLMRGSTDTQYF
D: -; V: TRBV4-1; size: few; J: TRBJ1-4; DNA: TGCGCCAGCAGCCAAGGCTGGGGGGGAGTAGGGGAAAAACTGTTTTTT; CDR3: CASSQGWGGVGEKLFF
D: -; V: TRBV5-4; size: -; J: TRBJ2-7; DNA: TGTGCCAGCAGCTTGCGAACTTCCCTGGAGGAGCAGTACTTC; CDR3: CASSLRTSLEEQYF
D: TRBD1; V: TRBV11-2; size: -; J: TRBJ1-4; DNA: TGTGCCAGCAGCCGAGAGGGGGCGCGAGAAAAACTGTTTTTT; CDR3: CASSREGAREKLFF
D: -; V: TRBV7-8; size: -; J: TRBJ2-2; DNA: TGTGCCAGCAGCCCCGGGGCGGGGATTATCACCGGGGAGCTGTTTTTT; CDR3: CASSPGAGIITGELFF
D: TRBD1; V: TRBV18; size: -; J: TRBJ1-3; DNA: TGTGCCAGCTCACCAGGACAGGGGGGCTCTGGAAACACCATATATTTT; CDR3: CASSPGQGGSGNTIYF
D: -; V: TRBV25-1; size: -; J: TRBJ2-3; DNA: TGTGCCAGCAGTGATTCCGGGACGTTAGATACGCAGTATTTT; CDR3: CASSDSGTLDTQYF
D: TRBD1; V: TRBV30; size: once; J: TRBJ2-7; DNA: TGTGCCTGGTGGGGGGGGACAGGGACCTACGAGCAGTACTTC; CDR3: CAWWGGTGTYEQYF
D: -; V: TRBV18; size: few; J: TRBJ1-1; DNA: TGTGCCAGCTCACCCCTCGGGGCAGGGACCTACACTGAAGCTTTCTTT; CDR3: CASSPLGAGTYTEAFF
D: TRBD1; V: TRBV6-5; size: -; J: TRBJ1-6; DNA: TGTGCCAGCAGGAATCGACAGGGACAGTCACCCCTCCACTTT; CDR3: CASRNRQGQSPLHF
D: TRBD2; V: TRBV4-2; size: -; J: TRBJ2-7; DNA: TGTGCCAGCAGCCAAGAACTAGCGGGGACCTACGAGCAGTACTTC; CDR3: CASSQELAGTYEQYF
D: -; V: TRBV14; size: -; J: TRBJ2-5; DNA: TGTGCCAGCAGCCAATCGACCGGTGTATCAAGAGAGACCCAGTACTTC; CDR3: CASSQSTGVSRETQYF
D: TRBD1; V: TRBV6-4; size: -; J: TRBJ2-7; DNA: TGTGCCAGCAGTGAAAGGACAGGAAGGAAACCCGAGCAGTACTTC; CDR3: CASSERTGRKPEQYF
D: TRBD1; V: TRBV10-3; size: -; J: TRBJ2-2; DNA: TGTGCCATCAGTCGACAGGGGGCGCCCACCGGGGAGCTGTTTTTT; CDR3: CAISRQGAPTGELFF
D: -; V: TRBV11-2; size: -; J: TRBJ1-1; DNA: TGTGCCAGCAGCTTAGTATATGAAACTGAAGCTTTCTTT; CDR3: CASSLVYETEAFF
D: TRBD2; V: TRBV5-4; size: -; J: TRBJ2-1; DNA: TGTGCCAGCAGCTTGGGGAGCGGGGACCTCTTCAATGAGCAGTTCTTC; CDR3: CASSLGSGDLFNEQFF
D: -; V: TRBV6-1; size: -; J: TRBJ1-5; DNA: TGTGCCAGCAGTGATACGGGGGTTGGAAGCAATCAGCCCCAGCATTTT; CDR3: CASSDTGVGSNQPQHF
D: -; V: TRBV30; size: -; J: TRBJ1-1; DNA: TGTGCCTGGAGAGTCAACAGAGGGACTGAAGCTTTCTTT; CDR3: CAWRVNRGTEAFF
D: -; V: TRBV9; size: -; J: TRBJ1-6; DNA: TGTGCCAGCAGCTTGGGGCCCGGCGGGAATTCACCCCTCCACTTT; CDR3: CASSLGPGGNSPLHF
D: TRBD2; V: TRBV13; size: -; J: TRBJ2-3; DNA: TGTGCCAGCAGCGCTCCTGCCGGGACTAGCGCGTCAGATACGCAGTATTTT; CDR3: CASSAPAGTSASDTQYF
D: -; V: TRBV5-4; size: -; J: TRBJ1-1; DNA: TGTGCCAGCAGCGGCTCCCTGGGAGGCACTGAAGCCTTCTTT; CDR3: CASSGSLGGTEAFF
D: -; V: TRBV7-8; size: -; J: TRBJ2-1; DNA: TGTGCCAGCAGCTTAAGTGAGACCCACTACAATGAGCAGTTCTTC; CDR3: CASSLSETHYNEQFF
D: -; V: TRBV29-1; size: -; J: TRBJ1-5; DNA: TGCAGCGTTGCGGCAGCAAATCAGCCCCAGCATTTT; CDR3: CSVAAANQPQHF
D: -; V: TRBV18; size: -; J: TRBJ1-5; DNA: TGTGCCAGCTCACCACCGTGGCAGGGAGGGTATCAGCCCCAGCATTTT; CDR3: CASSPPWQGGYQPQHF
D: TRBD2; V: TRBV6-5; size: -; J: TRBJ2-1; DNA: TGTGCCAGCAGCCCAGCGGGAGTTCGTGAGCAGTTCTTC; CDR3: CASSPAGVREQFF
D: -; V: TRBV5-4; size: -; J: TRBJ1-1; DNA: TGTGCCAGCAGTTACGACAACGGTGAAGCTTTCTTT; CDR3: CASSYDNGEAFF
D: TRBD1; V: TRBV6-5; size: few; J: TRBJ1-1; DNA: TGTGCCAGCAGTTTCAGTGGCAGGGGGCCCACTGAAGCTTTCTTT; CDR3: CASSFSGRGPTEAFF
D: -; V: TRBV2; size: -; J: TRBJ1-2; DNA: TGTGCCAGCGATAAGGAGCGGCAGGCCGGCTACACCTTC; CDR3: CASDKERQAGYTF